This TCR beta chain was sequenced during a study of blood T cell repertoires in COVID-19. On the study more broadly: Acute-phase and convalescent COVID-19 samples originated in the United States, Italy and Spain.

This clone was found a few times. Trimming removed 5 bases at V and 2 bases at J, with 9 bases between. In germline, CDR1 is MDHEN, CDR2 SYDVKM. CDR3 length equals 14 residues. Ages ranged from about 18 to 89 years, with residence in fewer than 25 US areas. Before being deemed recovered, Cohort 3 donors had two negative PCRs, clearance, or symptom resolution. Under the authors' procedure: Counts of nucleated cells, estimated from reference gene primer amplification, were obtained. The table came from immunoSEQ multiplex PCR; TCRdb's copy has only in-frame clones and leaves some out. The DNA was the basis for D and trimming; V, J and clone size are from that table. The table has some 460,000 clones, around 90% seen once.

The genes are TRBV28 and TRBJ1-4, with a possible D match to TRBD1 (5 bases). The sequencing sample was made of PBMCs or T cells enriched from blood (not recorded which). The origin of this receptor is a woman between 18 and 30 years old who had recovered from COVID-19. The CDR3 sequence is CASSLGGTNEKLFF. In DNA, the CDR3 is TGTGCCAGCAGTCTCGGGGGTACTAATGAAAAACTGTTTTTT.